This TCR beta chain was recovered during a study of blood T cell repertoires in COVID-19. Per the original data handling: Amplification of reference gene primers was used by the study to estimate nucleated cell counts. Method: immunoSEQ multiplex PCR; TCRdb's copy keeps in-frame clones and lacks some. That table gives V, J and clone size, and the DNA gave D and trimming. The sample comprises approximately 72,000 clones, roughly 85% of which are singletons, and approximately 23% rests with the top ten. The length of the CDR3 is 13 residues. The V and J ends lost 6 bases and 0 bases respectively, with 6 bases between them.

The sequenced material came from peripheral blood. V and J are TRBV12-3 or TRBV12-4 and TRBJ1-3, with D perhaps TRBD1 (5 bases). The source is a man aged 50-60 years with acute or convalescent COVID-19. CDR3: CASRDSSGNTIYF. As DNA, the CDR3 is TGTGCCAGCAGAGACAGCTCTGGAAACACCATATATTTT.